The clone carrying this T cell receptor (beta chain) was picked up one time. The sample is drawn from a study of blood T cell repertoires in COVID-19. Background on the study: The United States, Italy and Spain supplied acute and convalescent COVID-19 samples. The cDNA or gDNA used as material had been derived from T cells, B-cell-depleted T cells, or PBMCs.

Germline assignment: CDR1 SGHTA and CDR2 FQGNSA. The V segment lost 5 bases and the J segment 1 base; nucleotides outside the gene matches: 10. This CDR3 has 17 residues. As originally analysed: Quantification of nucleated cells was approximated via reference gene primer amplification. Only in-frame clones appear in the TCRdb table, and some are missing; sequencing was by immunoSEQ multiplex PCR. Clonal size and the V and J genes are those of that table, whereas D and trimming came from the DNA. This table has tens of thousands of clones, around 80% appearing once. The sample taken for sequencing was peripheral blood. The receptor was derived from a human donor in a cohort sampled during active COVID-19. This sequence joins TRBV7-2 and TRBJ2-5; 10 nucleotides align to TRBD1. CDR3 sequence: CASSTRSGTGAQETQYF. The CDR3 nucleotides read TGTGCCAGCAGCACGCGATCAGGGACAGGGGCCCAAGAGACCCAGTACTTC. Full variable domain (remainder filled in from reference TRBV7-2 and TRBJ2-5): GAGVSQSPSNKVTEKGKDVELRCDPISGHTALYWYRQSLGQGLEFLIYFQGNSAPDKSGLPSDRFSAERTGGSVSTLTIQRTQQEDSAVYLCASSTRSGTGAQETQYFGPGTRLLVL.